These 14 T cell receptor beta chains came from one sample sequenced in a study of technical replicates of blood from a few donors. TCRdb keeps only in-frame clones here, not all; method: immunoSEQ multiplex PCR. The sample records about 100,000 clones, over 90% being singletons. Sequenced: T cells isolated from PBMCs. The receptor source for this set is a human donor in good health.

The J gene is TRBJ1-5, the V gene TRBV7-8, with D perhaps matching TRBD1 (5 bases). The CDR3 loop spans 15 amino acids. CDR1 is SGHVS and CDR2 is FQNEAQ in the germline V gene. V lost 5 bases and J lost 5, with 16 bases in between. CDR3 sequence: CASSLGRGGDQPQHF. CDR3 bases: TGTGCCAGCAGCCTAGGGCGGGGGGGAGATCAGCCCCAGCATTTT.

This rearrangement joins TRBV5-4 to TRBJ2-2; D possibly corresponds to TRBD2 (7 bases). Trimming removed 4 bases at V and 0 bases at J, with 16 bases between. Germline CDR1 reads SGHNT; CDR2 reads YYREEE (reference sequence). The length of the CDR3 is 17 residues. CDR3 in DNA: TGTGCCAGCAGCCCCGGGGGGCCCTCCGCGAACACCGGGGAGCTGTTTTTT. Translating gives CASSPGGPSANTGELFF.

The V call is TRBV11-2, the J call TRBJ1-6; D not resolved. Between the trimmed V and J ends, which lost 1 base and 4 bases, there was a span of 20 bases. CDR3 length: 19 amino acids. Germline V CDR1 and CDR2: SGHAT, FQNNGV. The CDR3 DNA reads as TGTGCCAGCAGCTTAGGAGGGCCCTCGAACGCTTTTTATAATTCACCCCTCCACTTT. Its protein product is CASSLGGPSNAFYNSPLHF.

The chain joins TRBV27 to TRBJ2-2; a possible D gene is TRBD1 (5 bases). This CDR3 has 14 residues. V lost 2 bases, J lost 7 bases, and 11 bases lay in between. Germline CDR1 MNHEY, CDR2 SMNVEV (reference sequence). CDR3 DNA: TGTGCCAGCAGTTTAGGCAGGGATATCGGGGAGCTGTTTTTT. It translates to CASSLGRDIGELFF.

This chain joins TRBV6-1 and TRBJ1-1; 7 bases line up with TRBD1. Germline V gene data show CDR1 as MNHNS and CDR2 as SASEGT. There are 13 residues in the CDR3. V gave up 10 bases and J gave up 4 bases; unmatched junction bases: 9. CDR3 nucleotides: TGTGCCACCCGACAGGGTGAGGGCACTGAAGCTTTCTTT. It is translated as CATRQGEGTEAFF.

The V call is TRBV29-1, the J call TRBJ1-2; the D is unclear. The V end lost 4 bases, the J end lost 5 bases, and 8 bases lay between the germline ends. The CDR3 is made up of 11 amino acids. Germline CDR1 SQVTM, CDR2 ANQGSEA. The CDR3 DNA reads TGCAGCGTTGCGGAGGAGTATGGCTACACCTTC. Protein product: CSVAEEYGYTF.

The chain links TRBV27 to TRBJ2-1; 13 positions match TRBD2. The CDR3 totals 16 residues. Germline CDR1 MNHEY, CDR2 SMNVEV (reference sequence). The ends lost 6 bases at V and 7 bases at J; junction bases unmatched: 9. The CDR3 sequence is CASSQLAGGPFNEQFF. In DNA form, the CDR3 reads TGTGCCAGCAGCCAACTAGCGGGGGGGCCTTTTAATGAGCAGTTCTTC.

The rearrangement uses TRBV28 and TRBJ2-5, with 10 bases aligning to TRBD1. The germline V gene encodes CDR1 MDHEN and CDR2 SYDVKM. This CDR3 has 16 amino acids. The J segment lost 4 bases and the V segment lost 8 bases, leaving 13 bases of the junction unmatched. This CDR3 is CASHTTGTGEVETQYF. The CDR3 nucleotides are TGTGCCAGCCATACTACCGGGACAGGGGAGGTAGAGACCCAGTACTTC.

The rearrangement uses TRBV28 and TRBJ2-7; maybe TRBD1 (6 bases). V shed 1 base and J shed 3 bases, with 16 bases lying between them. Germline CDR1 MDHEN, CDR2 SYDVKM. The CDR3 is 16 amino acids. The chain's CDR3 is CASSLYGAGAVYEQYF. The CDR3 DNA follows: TGTGCCAGCAGTTTATATGGGGCAGGGGCAGTCTACGAGCAGTACTTC.

The V gene is TRBV7-3, the J gene TRBJ2-1; possibly TRBD1 for D (6 bases). The V end lost 1 base, the J end lost 6 bases, and 10 bases lay between the germline ends. Germline V CDR1 and CDR2: SGHTA, FQGTGA. The CDR3 consists of 14 residues. The CDR3 nucleotides read TGTGCCAGCAGCTTAATCCCAGGGGCCAATGAGCAGTTCTTC. This encodes CASSLIPGANEQFF.

This CDR3 is CASSSRYEQYF. CDR3 DNA sequence: TGTGCCAGCAGTTCTAGGTACGAGCAGTACTTC. The chain recombines TRBV7-9 with TRBJ2-7; D is unclear. Trimming stripped 6 bases from V and 4 bases from J, with 7 bases between. The CDR3 totals 11 residues. Germline values: CDR1 SEHNR, CDR2 FQNEAQ (reference sequence).

The genes are TRBV6-1 and TRBJ1-5, with no clear D. Germline V CDR1 and CDR2: MNHNS, SASEGT. This CDR3 comprises 15 residues. Deletions cut 2 bases from V and 4 bases from J, with 12 bases between. The CDR3 DNA is TGTGCCAGCAGTGAAAGGAGGTGGGGTAATCAGCCCCAGCATTTT. As protein: CASSERRWGNQPQHF.

Notes on this clone: One end of the junction is discordant with germline, which a read error may explain. This chain joins TRBV2 and TRBJ1-5; the match to TRBD1 covers 7 bases. The CDR3 spans 16 residues. The V gene's germline CDR1 is SNHLY and CDR2 FYNNEI. DNA for the CDR3: TGTACCAGCAGGGAGACAGGGTGGTTCAGCAATCAGCCCCAGCATTTT. Its protein is CTSRETGWFSNQPQHF.

The V gene is TRBV19, the J gene TRBJ2-1, with a weak D call TRBD2 (5 bases). Per the germline V gene, CDR1 is LNHDA and CDR2 is SQIVND (reference sequence). The CDR3 has 17 residues. V lost 3 bases and J 2 bases, leaving 17 bases between the germline ends. The CDR3 loop is CASSIPVRSGPYNEQFF. The CDR3 nucleotides read TGTGCCAGTAGTATCCCCGTCCGGAGCGGCCCCTACAATGAGCAGTTCTTC.